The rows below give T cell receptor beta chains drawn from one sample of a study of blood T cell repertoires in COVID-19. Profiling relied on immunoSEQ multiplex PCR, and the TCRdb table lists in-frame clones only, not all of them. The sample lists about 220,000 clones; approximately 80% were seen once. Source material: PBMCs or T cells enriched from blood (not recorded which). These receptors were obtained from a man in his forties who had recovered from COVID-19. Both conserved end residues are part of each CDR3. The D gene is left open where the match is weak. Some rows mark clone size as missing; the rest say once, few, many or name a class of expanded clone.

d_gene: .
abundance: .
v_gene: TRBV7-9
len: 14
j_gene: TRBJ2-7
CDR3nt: TGTGCCAGCAGCTTGGGAGGCCCTTCCTACGAGCAGTACTTC
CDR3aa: CASSLGGPSYEQYF

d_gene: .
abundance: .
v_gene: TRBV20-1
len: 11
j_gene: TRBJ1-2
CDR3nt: TGCAGTGCTTATAGGAGTCCTGGCTACACCTTC
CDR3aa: CSAYRSPGYTF

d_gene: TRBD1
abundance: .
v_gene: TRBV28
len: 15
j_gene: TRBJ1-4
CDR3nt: TGTGCCAGCAGTACGAGACAGGGGAGGGGGGAAAAACTGTTTTTT
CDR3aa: CASSTRQGRGEKLFF

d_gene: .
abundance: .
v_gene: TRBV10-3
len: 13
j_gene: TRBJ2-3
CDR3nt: TGTGCCATCAGTGAGGGACAAACAGATACGCAGTATTTT
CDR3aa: CAISEGQTDTQYF

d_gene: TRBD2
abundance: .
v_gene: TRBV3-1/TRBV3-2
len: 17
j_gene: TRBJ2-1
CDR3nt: TGTGCCAGCACCCCGGGTGGGAGGGTACTGCTAAACAATGAGCAGTTCTTC
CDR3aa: CASTPGGRVLLNNEQFF

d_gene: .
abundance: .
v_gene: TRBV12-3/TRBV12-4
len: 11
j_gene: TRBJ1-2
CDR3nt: TGTGCCAGCAGCCGGGGGGCAGGCTACACCTTC
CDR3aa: CASSRGAGYTF

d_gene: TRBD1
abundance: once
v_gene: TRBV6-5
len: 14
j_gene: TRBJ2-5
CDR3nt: TGTGCCAGCAGGTCCGGGACAGGGGAAGAGACCCAGTACTTC
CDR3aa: CASRSGTGEETQYF

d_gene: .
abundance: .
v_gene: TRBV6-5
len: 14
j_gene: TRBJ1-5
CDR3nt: TGTGCCAGCAGGGTCTTACAGGGCCATCAGCCCCAGCATTTT
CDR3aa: CASRVLQGHQPQHF

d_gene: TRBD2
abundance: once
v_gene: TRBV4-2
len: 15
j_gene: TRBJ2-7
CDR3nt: TGTGCCAGCAGCCAAGGTGCAGCGGGAAGGTACGAGCAGTACTTC
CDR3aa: CASSQGAAGRYEQYF

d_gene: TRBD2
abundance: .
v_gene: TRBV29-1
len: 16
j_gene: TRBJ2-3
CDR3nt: TGCAGCGCGGAACCGCGGACTAGCGGGGTGGCAGATACGCAGTATTTT
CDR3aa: CSAEPRTSGVADTQYF

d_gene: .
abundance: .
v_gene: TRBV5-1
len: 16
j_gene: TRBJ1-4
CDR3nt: TGCGCCAGCAGCCCCGTTGAAGGGGATGAGAATGAAAAACTGTTTTTT
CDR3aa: CASSPVEGDENEKLFF

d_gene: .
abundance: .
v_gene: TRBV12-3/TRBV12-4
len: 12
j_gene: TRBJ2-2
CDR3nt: TGTGCCAGCAGCCCGTACACCGGGGAGCTGTTTTTT
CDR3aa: CASSPYTGELFF

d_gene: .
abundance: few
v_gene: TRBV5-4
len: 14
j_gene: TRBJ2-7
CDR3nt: TGTGCCAGCAGCTTGACTACTGGAACGGGGGAGCAGTACTTC
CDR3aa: CASSLTTGTGEQYF

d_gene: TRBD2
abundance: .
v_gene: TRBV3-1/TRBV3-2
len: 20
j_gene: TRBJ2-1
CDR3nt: TGTGCCAGCAGCCGGAGGGGGCTAGCGGGAGGGCGTAGCTCCTACAATGAGCAGTTCTTC
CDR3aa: CASSRRGLAGGRSSYNEQFF

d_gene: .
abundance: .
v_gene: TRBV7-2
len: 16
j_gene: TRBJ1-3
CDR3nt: TGTGCCAGCAGCGCACGGGGAGGGGGCTCTGGAAACACCATATATTTT
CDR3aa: CASSARGGGSGNTIYF

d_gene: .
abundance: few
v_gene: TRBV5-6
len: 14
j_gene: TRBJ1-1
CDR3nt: TGTGCCAGCAGCTTAAGGGCTGGCGGGGGGTCGGCTTTCTTT
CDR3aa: CASSLRAGGGSAFF

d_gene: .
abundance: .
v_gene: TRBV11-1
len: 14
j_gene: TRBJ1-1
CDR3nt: TGTGCCAGCAGCTTACTACCGGGGGACACTGAAGCTTTCTTT
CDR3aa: CASSLLPGDTEAFF

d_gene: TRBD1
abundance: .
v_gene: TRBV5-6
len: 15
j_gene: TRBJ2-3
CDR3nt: TGTGCCAGCAGGGAACTGGGACAGGATAAAGATACGCAGTATTTT
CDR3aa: CASRELGQDKDTQYF

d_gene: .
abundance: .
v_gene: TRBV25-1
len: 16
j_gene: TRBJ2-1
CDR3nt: TGTGCCAGCAGTGAAACACTAGCGGACTACAGGGGTGAGCAGTTCTTC
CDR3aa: CASSETLADYRGEQFF

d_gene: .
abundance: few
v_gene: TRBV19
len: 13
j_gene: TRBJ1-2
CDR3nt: TGTGCCAGTAGTATAGGAGGTGCCTATGGCTACACCTTC
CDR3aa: CASSIGGAYGYTF

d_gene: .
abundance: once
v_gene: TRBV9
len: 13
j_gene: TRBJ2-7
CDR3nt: TGTGCCAGCAGCGTAGGGCTCCCTGACGAGCAGTACTTC
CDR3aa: CASSVGLPDEQYF

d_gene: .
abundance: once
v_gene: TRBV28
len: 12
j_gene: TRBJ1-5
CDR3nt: TGTGCCAGCAGTTCCAATAATCAGCCCCAGCATTTT
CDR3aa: CASSSNNQPQHF

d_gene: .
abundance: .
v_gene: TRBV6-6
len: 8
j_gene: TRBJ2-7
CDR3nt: TGTGGACTGATGGAGCAGTACTTC
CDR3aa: CGLMEQYF

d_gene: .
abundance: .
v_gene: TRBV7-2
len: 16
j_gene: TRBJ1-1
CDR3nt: TGTGCCAGCAGCTTAGCGGGTCCAGGGTTGAACACTGAAGCTTTCTTT
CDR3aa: CASSLAGPGLNTEAFF

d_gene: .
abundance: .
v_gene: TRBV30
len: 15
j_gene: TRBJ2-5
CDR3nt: TGTGCCTGGAGTGTCCGGGGATTCGGGGGAGAGACCCAGTACTTC
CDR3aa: CAWSVRGFGGETQYF

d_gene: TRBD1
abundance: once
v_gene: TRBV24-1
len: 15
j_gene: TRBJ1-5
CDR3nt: TGTGCCACCAGTGACCCGGGACAGGGCAATCAGCCCCAGCATTTT
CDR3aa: CATSDPGQGNQPQHF

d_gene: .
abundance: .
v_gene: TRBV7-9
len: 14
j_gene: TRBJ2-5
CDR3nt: TGTGCCAGCAGCTTTTTGGGGGCTTTGGAGACCCAGTACTTC
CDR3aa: CASSFLGALETQYF

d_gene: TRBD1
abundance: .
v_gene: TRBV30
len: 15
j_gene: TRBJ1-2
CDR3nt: TGTGCCTGGAGTACAGGACAGGGGGCCATCTATGGCTACACCTTC
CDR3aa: CAWSTGQGAIYGYTF

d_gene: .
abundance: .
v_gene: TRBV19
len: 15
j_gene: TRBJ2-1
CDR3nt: TGTGCCAGTATCCCGAACGGGGGTCTTGGCAATGAGCAGTTCTTC
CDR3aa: CASIPNGGLGNEQFF

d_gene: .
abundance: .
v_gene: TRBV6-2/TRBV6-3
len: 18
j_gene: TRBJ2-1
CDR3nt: TGTGCCAGCAGTTACCCCTCTCGGGGGATGCAATCCTACAATGAGCAGTTCTTC
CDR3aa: CASSYPSRGMQSYNEQFF

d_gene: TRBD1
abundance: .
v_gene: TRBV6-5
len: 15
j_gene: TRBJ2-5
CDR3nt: TGTGCCAGCAAAACGAGACACAGGGGATGGGAGACCCAGTACTTC
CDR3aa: CASKTRHRGWETQYF

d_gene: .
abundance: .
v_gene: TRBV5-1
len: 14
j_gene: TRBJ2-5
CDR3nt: TGCGCCAGCAGCTTGGATTGGGTGGGCGAGACCCAGTACTTC
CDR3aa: CASSLDWVGETQYF

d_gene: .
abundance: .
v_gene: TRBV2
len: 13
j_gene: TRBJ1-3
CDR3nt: TGTGCCAGCAGTGAATGGGAGGGAAACACCATATATTTT
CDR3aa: CASSEWEGNTIYF

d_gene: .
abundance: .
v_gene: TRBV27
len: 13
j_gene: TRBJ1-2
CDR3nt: TGTGCCAGCAGTTTAAGCCATCGGGGAGGCTACACCTTC
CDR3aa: CASSLSHRGGYTF

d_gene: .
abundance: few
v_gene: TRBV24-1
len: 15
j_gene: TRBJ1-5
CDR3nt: TGTGCCACCAGTGATTCCTTGACAGGCAATCAGCCCCAGCATTTT
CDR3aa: CATSDSLTGNQPQHF

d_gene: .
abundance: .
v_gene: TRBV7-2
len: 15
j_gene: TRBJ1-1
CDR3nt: TGTGCCAGCAGCTTCCAGGGGTTCGGTAGCACTGAAGCTTTCTTT
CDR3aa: CASSFQGFGSTEAFF

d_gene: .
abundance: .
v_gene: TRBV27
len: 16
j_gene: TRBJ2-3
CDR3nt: TGTGCCAGCAGTCCGTCGGACAGATATAGCACAGATACGCAGTATTTT
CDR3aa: CASSPSDRYSTDTQYF

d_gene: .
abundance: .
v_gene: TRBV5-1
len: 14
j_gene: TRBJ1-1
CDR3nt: TGCGCCAGCAGCTTGAGCACAGTCCCAGGGGAAGCTTTCTTT
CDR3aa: CASSLSTVPGEAFF

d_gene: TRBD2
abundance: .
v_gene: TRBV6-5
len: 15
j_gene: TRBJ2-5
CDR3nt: TGTGCCAGCAGTTACTCGCCTAGCGGGGGGGAGACCCAGTACTTC
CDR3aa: CASSYSPSGGETQYF

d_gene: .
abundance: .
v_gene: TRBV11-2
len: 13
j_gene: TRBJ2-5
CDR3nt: TGTGCCAGCAGCTGGACTGGGCAAGAGACCCAGTACTTC
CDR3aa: CASSWTGQETQYF

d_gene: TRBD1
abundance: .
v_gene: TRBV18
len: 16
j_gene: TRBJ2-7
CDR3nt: TGTGCCAGCTCCCGAAATTCCGGGACAGGGGGATACGAGCAGTACTTC
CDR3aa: CASSRNSGTGGYEQYF

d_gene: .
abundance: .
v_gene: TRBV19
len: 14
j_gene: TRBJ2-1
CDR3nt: TGTGCCAGTAGTAGGCAGGGGGGTTACAATGAGCAGTTCTTC
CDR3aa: CASSRQGGYNEQFF

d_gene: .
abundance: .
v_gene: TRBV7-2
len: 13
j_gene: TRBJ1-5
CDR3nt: TGTGCCAGCAGCTTAGTAATTCGGGGGACCCAGCATTTT
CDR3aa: CASSLVIRGTQHF

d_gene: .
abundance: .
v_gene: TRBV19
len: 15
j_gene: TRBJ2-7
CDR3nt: TGTGCCAGTAGTCCCCAGGCGGGACCGACCTACGAGCAGTACTTC
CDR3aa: CASSPQAGPTYEQYF

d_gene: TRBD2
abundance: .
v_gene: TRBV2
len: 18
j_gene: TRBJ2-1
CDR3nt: TGTGCCAGCAGTGCCCCGGAGGGGAAGCGGGAGGTCGACAATGAGCAGTTCTTC
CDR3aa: CASSAPEGKREVDNEQFF

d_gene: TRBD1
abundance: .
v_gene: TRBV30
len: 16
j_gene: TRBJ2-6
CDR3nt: TGTGCCTGGAGGAGGAGACAGGGGGCCGGGGCCAACGTCCTGACTTTC
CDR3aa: CAWRRRQGAGANVLTF

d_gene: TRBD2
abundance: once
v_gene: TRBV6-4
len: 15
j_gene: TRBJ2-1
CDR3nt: TGTGCCAGCAGTGTCGAAGCGGGGCCCTACAATGAGCAGTTCTTC
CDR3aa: CASSVEAGPYNEQFF

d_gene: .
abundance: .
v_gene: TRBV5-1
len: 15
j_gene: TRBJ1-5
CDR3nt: TGCGCCAGCAGCTTGTCAGGGGATAGCAATCAGCCCCAGCATTTT
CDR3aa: CASSLSGDSNQPQHF

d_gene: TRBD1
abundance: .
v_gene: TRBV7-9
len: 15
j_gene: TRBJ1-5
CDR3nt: TGTGCCAGCAGCAAACAGGGGGCCGGCAATCAGCCCCAGCATTTT
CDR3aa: CASSKQGAGNQPQHF

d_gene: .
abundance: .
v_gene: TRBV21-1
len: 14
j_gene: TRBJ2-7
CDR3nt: TGTGCCAGCAGCAAGGGACTAGCCCTCTTACTTCGGTACTTC
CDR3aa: CASSKGLALLLRYF

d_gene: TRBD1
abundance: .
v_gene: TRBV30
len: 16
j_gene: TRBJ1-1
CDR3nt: TGTGCCTGGATCATAGAAACCGGGACAGTGAACACTGAAGCTTTCTTT
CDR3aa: CAWIIETGTVNTEAFF

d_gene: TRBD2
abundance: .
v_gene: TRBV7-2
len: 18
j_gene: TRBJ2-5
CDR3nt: TGTGCCAGCAGCTTACGGTCTAGCGGGGGACCAACGCAAGAGACCCAGTACTTC
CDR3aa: CASSLRSSGGPTQETQYF

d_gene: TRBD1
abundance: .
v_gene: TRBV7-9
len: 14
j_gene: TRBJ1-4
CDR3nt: TGTGCCAGCAGCCTGGGACAGGGAGATGAAAAACTGTTTTTT
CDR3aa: CASSLGQGDEKLFF

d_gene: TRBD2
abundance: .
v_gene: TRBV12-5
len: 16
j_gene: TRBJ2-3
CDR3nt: TGTGCTAGTGGTTTGGGGCAAACGGGAGGGCCAGATACGCAGTATTTT
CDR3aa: CASGLGQTGGPDTQYF